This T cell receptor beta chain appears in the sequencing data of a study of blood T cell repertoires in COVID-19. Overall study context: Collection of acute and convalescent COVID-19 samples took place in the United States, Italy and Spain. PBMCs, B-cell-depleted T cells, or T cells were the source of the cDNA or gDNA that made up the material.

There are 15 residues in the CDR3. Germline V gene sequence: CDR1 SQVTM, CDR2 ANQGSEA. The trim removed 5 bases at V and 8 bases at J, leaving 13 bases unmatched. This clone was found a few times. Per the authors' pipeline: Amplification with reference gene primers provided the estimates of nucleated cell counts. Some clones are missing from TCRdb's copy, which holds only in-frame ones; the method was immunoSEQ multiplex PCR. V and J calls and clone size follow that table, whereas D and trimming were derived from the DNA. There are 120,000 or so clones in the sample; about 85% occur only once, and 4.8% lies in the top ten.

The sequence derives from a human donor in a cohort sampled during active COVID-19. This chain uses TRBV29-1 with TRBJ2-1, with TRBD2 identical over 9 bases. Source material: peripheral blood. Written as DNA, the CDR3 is TGCAGCGTTTTTCCCCGGGGACTAGCAAGATATGAGCAGTTCTTC. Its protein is CSVFPRGLARYEQFF.